Listed here are 12 T cell receptor beta chains from one sample, sequenced in a study of T cell responses to AZD1222 COVID-19 vaccine. Here immunoSEQ multiplex PCR was the method, and the copy in TCRdb shows in-frame clones only, minus some. The table includes about 130,000 clones, just over 90% detected once. The sample was peripheral blood, taken on day 0 of AZD1222 vaccination. The receptor source for this set is an adult in good health.

J is TRBJ2-3 and V is TRBV4-3; D gene uncertain. Between the trimmed V and J ends, which lost 0 bases and 0 bases, there was a span of 13 bases. CDR3 length: 17 residues. Germline V gene data show CDR1 as LGHNA and CDR2 as YSLEER. The CDR3 nucleotides read TGCGCCAGCAGCCAAGATGGGTCCGGAAGAAGCACAGATACGCAGTATTTT. Translation gives CASSQDGSGRSTDTQYF.

This clone has more than one count but fewer than ten. V usage is TRBV5-1 and J usage is TRBJ2-7; TRBD2 matches at 15 bases. This CDR3 is built from 16 residues. V gave up 3 bases and J gave up 0 bases; unmatched junction bases: 1. The germline V gene encodes CDR1 SGHRS and CDR2 YFSETQ. The CDR3 DNA follows: TGCGCCAGCAGCTGGGGACTAGCGGGGGGCTCCTACGAGCAGTACTTC. This gives the protein CASSWGLAGGSYEQYF.

V is TRBV20-1 and J is TRBJ1-4, with D unclear. Trimming removed 3 bases from V and 5 bases from J, with 4 bases in between. The germline V gene has CDR1 DFQATT and CDR2 SNEGSKA (reference sequence). This CDR3 has 11 amino acids. CDR3 sequence reads: CSASQNEKLFF. CDR3 DNA: TGCAGTGCTAGTCAGAATGAAAAACTGTTTTTT.

The chain's CDR3 is CASSRDATSPLHF. The CDR3 DNA sequence: TGTGCCAGCAGTCGCGATGCAACTTCACCCCTCCACTTT. The genes are TRBV6-5 and TRBJ1-6; D call uncertain. Per germline, CDR1 MNHEY and CDR2 SVGAGI. The ends were cut back, 5 bases at V and 9 bases at J, with 11 bases in the middle. The CDR3 totals 13 residues.

The gene calls are TRBV7-2 and TRBJ1-5; D uncertain. CDR1 and CDR2 from the germline V gene are SGHTA and FQGNSA. The CDR3 covers 13 residues. Trimming stripped 5 bases from V and 3 bases from J, with 8 bases between. CDR3 coding DNA: TGTGCCAGCAGCGCACGCCTCAATCAGCCCCAGCATTTT. Residues: CASSARLNQPQHF.

The chain joins TRBV19 to TRBJ2-1; no clear D. Trimming removed 1 base at V and 12 bases at J, with 7 bases between. The CDR3 covers 11 residues. Germline CDR1 reads LNHDA; CDR2 reads SQIVND (reference sequence). As DNA, the CDR3 is TGTGCCAGTAGTATAGGATGGCGGCAGTTCTTC. Amino acids: CASSIGWRQFF.

CDR3: CASRRDEGMLGYTF. The DNA for the CDR3 is TGTGCCAGCAGGCGGGACGAGGGAATGTTGGGCTACACCTTC. This chain uses TRBV2 with TRBJ1-2, with D perhaps matching TRBD1 (5 bases). Germline CDR1 SNHLY, CDR2 FYNNEI. The germline V and J ends were trimmed by 6 bases and 8 bases, with 19 bases remaining between them. The CDR3 has 14 amino acids.

As DNA, the CDR3 is TGTGCCAGCAGTGAATCCGTAGACTCCTACGAGCAGTACTTC. Translated, it gives CASSESVDSYEQYF. The chain combines TRBV2 with TRBJ2-7; D uncertain. Germline CDR1 SNHLY, CDR2 FYNNEI. This CDR3 comprises 14 residues. Trimming pared 2 bases from V and 0 bases from J, leaving 8 bases between. Variable domain in full (rest from reference TRBV2 and TRBJ2-7): EPEVTQTPSHQVTQMGQEVILRCVPISNHLYFYWYRQILGQKVEFLVSFYNNEISEKSEIFDDQFSVERPDGSNFTLKIRSTKLEDSAMYFCASSESVDSYEQYFGPGTRLTVT.

The chain combines TRBV28 with TRBJ2-5; no clear D gene. The CDR3 spans 15 residues. Trimming took off 1 base at V and 5 bases at J, with 14 bases between the two ends. Germline V CDR1 and CDR2: MDHEN, SYDVKM. The CDR3 region has the DNA TGTGCCAGCAGTTTATTAGAAGGCACCAGGGAGACCCAGTACTTC. Its translation: CASSLLEGTRETQYF.

On this clone itself: Germline and junction disagree at one end, which may indicate a read error. The rearrangement uses TRBV7-7 and TRBJ2-7, with D unresolved. This CDR3 spans 14 amino acids. The germline gives CDR1 SSHAT, CDR2 FNYEAQ (reference sequence). The CDR3 DNA sequence: TGTGCTAGCAGCTTAGGCGAAGAAGGCTACGAGCAGTACTTC. Its translation: CASSLGEEGYEQYF.

V gene TRBV19 combines with J gene TRBJ1-1; D unresolved. Looked up from germline, CDR1 is LNHDA and CDR2 is SQIVND (reference sequence). V gave up 6 bases and J gave up 0 bases, with 14 bases separating them. CDR3 length: 15 amino acids. CDR3 nucleotide sequence: TGTGCCAGTAGGATATTTTGGGATCTGAACACTGAAGCTTTCTTT. This encodes CASRIFWDLNTEAFF.

The chain is built from TRBV4-3 and TRBJ1-6; D may be TRBD1 (5 bases). Germline-derived CDR1 and CDR2 are LGHNA and YSLEER. Trimming pared 5 bases from V and 9 bases from J, leaving 20 bases between. The CDR3 has 16 amino acids. The CDR3 loop reads CASSFTTGLGVSPLHF. The CDR3 DNA is TGCGCCAGCAGCTTCACTACGGGACTGGGGGTTTCACCCCTCCACTTT.